The 8 T cell receptor beta chains below all came from one sample that was sequenced in a study of technical replicates of blood from four donors. The assay was immunoSEQ multiplex PCR, and TCRdb's table has in-frame clones only and misses some. Of fewer than 90,000 clones in the sample, around 97% are singletons; the top ten hold around 0.22%. Sample: T cells isolated from PBMCs. The receptors here all came from a human donor in good health.

The chain carries TRBV6-6 and TRBJ2-1, with D tentatively TRBD2 (5 bases). V shed 7 bases and J shed 5 bases, with 6 bases lying between them. CDR1 MNHNY and CDR2 SVGAGI come from the germline V gene (reference sequence). The CDR3 loop spans 11 amino acids. CDR3 in DNA: TGTGCCAGCAACGGGAACAATGAGCAGTTCTTC. Translated, it gives CASNGNNEQFF.

The CDR3 coding sequence is TGTGCCAGCAGTTACCGGCGTCTAGCGGGCACAGATACGCAGTATTTT. This sequence encodes CASSYRRLAGTDTQYF. The rearrangement links TRBV6-5 to TRBJ2-3; 7 nucleotides line up with TRBD2. This CDR3 region has 16 residues. Germline V gene data show CDR1 as MNHEY and CDR2 as SVGAGI. Germline trimming cut 2 bases from V and 1 base from J; bases unmatched to any gene: 6.

V usage is TRBV10-1 and J usage is TRBJ1-2, with D possibly matching TRBD1 (6 bases). Trimming stripped 2 bases from V and 2 bases from J, with 15 bases between. The germline CDR1 and CDR2 sequences are WNHNN and SYGVQD (reference sequence). The CDR3 contains 16 residues. The CDR3: CASSETLGARNYGYTF. CDR3 sequence (DNA): TGCGCCAGCAGTGAGACGCTGGGGGCGCGAAACTATGGCTACACCTTC.

The rearrangement uses TRBV5-4 and TRBJ2-1; 8 bases fit TRBD2. The CDR3 has 15 amino acids. J gave up 2 bases and V 5 bases, and 6 bases lay outside the gene matches. The V gene's germline CDR1 is SGHNT and CDR2 YYREEE (reference sequence). Here the CDR3 DNA reads TGTGCCAGCAGTCCCACTAGCGGTCCCTACAATGAGCAGTTCTTC. Residues: CASSPTSGPYNEQFF.

CDR3 sequence: CASRRIRDKSYEQYF. CDR3 coding DNA: TGTGCCAGCAGACGAATCCGGGACAAATCCTACGAGCAGTACTTC. The chain employs TRBV11-2 and TRBJ2-7; D may be TRBD1 (6 bases). The V end lost 6 bases, the J end lost 1 base, and 16 bases lay between the germline ends. This CDR3 has 15 residues. Per the germline V gene, CDR1 is SGHAT and CDR2 is FQNNGV.

The genes are TRBV2 and TRBJ1-4; no clear D. V lost 4 bases and J 5 bases, leaving 8 bases between the germline ends. The CDR3 spans 13 residues. Germline V gene lookup returns CDR1 SNHLY and CDR2 FYNNEI. DNA of the CDR3: TGTGCCAGCAGTGGACTAGGAAATGAAAAACTGTTTTTT. It translates to CASSGLGNEKLFF.

This chain's CDR3 is CASSFGVGASYEQYF. The CDR3 nucleotides are TGTGCCAGCAGCTTTGGAGTGGGGGCTTCGTACGAGCAGTACTTC. This sequence joins TRBV5-4 and TRBJ2-7, with D perhaps TRBD1 (6 bases). The CDR3 is 15 residues long. V was shortened by 2 bases and J by 4 bases, with 16 bases between the two germline ends. The V gene's germline CDR1 is SGHNT and CDR2 YYREEE (reference sequence).

The table lists this clone with a count of one. The chain links TRBV19 to TRBJ2-1; possibly TRBD1 for D (5 bases). V lost 3 bases to trimming and J lost 4 bases, with 10 bases between them. This CDR3 has 14 amino acids. Germline V lookup: CDR1 LNHDA, CDR2 SQIVND (reference sequence). The CDR3 DNA reads TGTGCCAGTAGTATCTTATCAGGGTACAATGAGCAGTTCTTC. This encodes CASSILSGYNEQFF.